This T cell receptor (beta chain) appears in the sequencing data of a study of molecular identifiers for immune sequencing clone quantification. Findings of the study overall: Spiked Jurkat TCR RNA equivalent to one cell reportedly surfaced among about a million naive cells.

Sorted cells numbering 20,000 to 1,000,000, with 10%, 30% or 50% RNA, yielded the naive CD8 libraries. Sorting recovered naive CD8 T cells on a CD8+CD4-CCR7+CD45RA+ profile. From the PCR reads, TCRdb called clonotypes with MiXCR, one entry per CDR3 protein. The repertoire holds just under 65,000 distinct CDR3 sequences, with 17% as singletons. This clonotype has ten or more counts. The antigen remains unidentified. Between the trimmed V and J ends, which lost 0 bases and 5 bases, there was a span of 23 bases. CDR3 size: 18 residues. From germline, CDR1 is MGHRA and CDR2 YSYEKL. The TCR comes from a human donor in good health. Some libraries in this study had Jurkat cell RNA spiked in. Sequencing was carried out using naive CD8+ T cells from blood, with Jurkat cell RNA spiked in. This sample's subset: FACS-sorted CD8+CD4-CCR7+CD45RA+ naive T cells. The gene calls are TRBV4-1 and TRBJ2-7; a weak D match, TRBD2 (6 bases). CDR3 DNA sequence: TGCGCCAGCAGCCAAGATCTTAATCTTCCTAGCGTAACCCACGAGCAGTACTTC. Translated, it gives CASSQDLNLPSVTHEQYF.